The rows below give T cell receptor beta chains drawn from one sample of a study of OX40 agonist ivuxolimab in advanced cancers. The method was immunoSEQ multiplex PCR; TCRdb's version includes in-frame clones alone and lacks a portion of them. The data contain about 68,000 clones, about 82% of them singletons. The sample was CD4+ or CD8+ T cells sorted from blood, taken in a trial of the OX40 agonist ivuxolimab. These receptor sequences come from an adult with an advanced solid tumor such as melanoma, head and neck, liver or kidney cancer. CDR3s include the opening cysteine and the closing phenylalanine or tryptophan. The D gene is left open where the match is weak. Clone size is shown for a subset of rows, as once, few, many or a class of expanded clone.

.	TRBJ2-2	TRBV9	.	TGTGCCAGCAGCGCCCGCGGGCTGAACACCGGGGAGCTGTTTTTT	CASSARGLNTGELFF
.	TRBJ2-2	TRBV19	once	TGTGCCAGTAGTCCGCAGGGGTTCGCCGGGGAGCTGTTTTTT	CASSPQGFAGELFF
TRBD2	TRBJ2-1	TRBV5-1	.	TGCGCCAGCAGCCCGCGGGGGGGTTCAAAATCGGGTGAGCAGTTCTTC	CASSPRGGSKSGEQFF
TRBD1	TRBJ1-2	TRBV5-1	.	TGCGCCAGCAGCTTGGAAGGGGGCGCGAACTATGGCTACACCTTC	CASSLEGGANYGYTF
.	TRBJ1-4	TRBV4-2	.	TGTGCCAGCAGCCAAGTGGGGGGATTCAATGAAAAACTGTTTTTT	CASSQVGGFNEKLFF
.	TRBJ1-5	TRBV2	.	TGTGCCAGCAGTGAGGATTTGGGGGCTTCTAATCAGCCCCAGCATTTT	CASSEDLGASNQPQHF
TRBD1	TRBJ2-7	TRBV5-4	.	TGTGCCAGCAGCTTGGACAGGGGCTCCCCCTACGAGCAGTACTTC	CASSLDRGSPYEQYF
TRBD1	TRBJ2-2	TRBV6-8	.	TGTGCCAGCAGCCTCCGGGACAGGGACACCGGGGAGCTGTTTTTT	CASSLRDRDTGELFF
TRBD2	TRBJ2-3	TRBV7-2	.	TGTGCCAGCAGCCCAACATTAGCGGGGGGAGGAGATACGCAGTATTTT	CASSPTLAGGGDTQYF
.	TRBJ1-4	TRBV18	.	TGTGCCAGCTCACCCCAGGATCCAGGGGAGGGTGAAAAACTGTTTTTT	CASSPQDPGEGEKLFF
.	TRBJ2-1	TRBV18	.	TGTGCCAGCTCACCTTACAATGAGCAGTTCTTC	CASSPYNEQFF
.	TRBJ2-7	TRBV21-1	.	TGTGCCAGCAGCACCCGGCGGGGGGGACACTACGAGCAGTACTTC	CASSTRRGGHYEQYF
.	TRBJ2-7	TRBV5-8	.	TGTGCCAGCAGGACAGAAGATGCGTCCTACGAGCAGTACTTC	CASRTEDASYEQYF
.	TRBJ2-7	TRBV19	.	TGTGCCAGTAGTATAGCTAGGGGCGCTTACGAGCAGTACTTC	CASSIARGAYEQYF
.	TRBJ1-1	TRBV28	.	TGTGCCAGCAGTCTATGGACGTATATGAACACTGAAGCTTTCTTT	CASSLWTYMNTEAFF
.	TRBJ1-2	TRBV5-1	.	TGCGCCAGCAGCTTGTTACCAGGGGAGGAAGGCTACACCTTC	CASSLLPGEEGYTF
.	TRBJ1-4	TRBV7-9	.	TGTGCCAGCAGCTTAGAAGCCGGGAATGAAAAACTGTTTTTT	CASSLEAGNEKLFF
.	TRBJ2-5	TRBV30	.	TGTGCCTGGAGTCCCGGGACGTCTCAAGAGACCCAGTACTTC	CAWSPGTSQETQYF
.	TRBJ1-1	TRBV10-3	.	TGTGCCATCAGCCGACAGGAGGGTCGGTCTGAAGCTTTCTTT	CAISRQEGRSEAFF
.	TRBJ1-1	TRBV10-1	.	TGCGCCAGCAGTGGGGAAACGCCGAACACTGAAGCTTTCTTT	CASSGETPNTEAFF
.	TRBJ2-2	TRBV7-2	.	TGTGCCAGCAGCATCAGCCGGACCACCGGGGAGCTGTTTTTT	CASSISRTTGELFF
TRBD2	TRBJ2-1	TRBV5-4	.	TGTGCCAGCGGGGGGGGTTACAATGAGCAGTTCTTC	CASGGGYNEQFF
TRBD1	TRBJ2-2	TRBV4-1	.	TGCGCCAGCAGCCATCCCGGACAGGCGAACACCGGGGAGCTGTTTTTT	CASSHPGQANTGELFF
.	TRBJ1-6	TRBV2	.	TGTGCCAGCAGTGAAGACGGGCAGATCAATTCACCCCTCCACTTT	CASSEDGQINSPLHF